A selection of T cell receptor beta chains follows, all from one sample in a study of regulatory T cells in long-lasting Graves disease. TCRdb redid the calling of the multiplex PCR reads with MiXCR, one entry per CDR3 protein. There are around 300,000 distinct CDR3 sequences in the sample; 20% to 25% occur only once, and about 56% lies in the top ten. The starting material was peripheral blood mononuclear cells (PBMCs), obtained when the disease was refractory, from a patient treated with antithyroid drugs. The receptors shown here come from a female donor with Graves disease. Both conserved end residues are part of each CDR3. The D gene is left open where the match is weak. Clone size is shown for a subset of rows, as once, few, many or a class of expanded clone.

D	size	V	J	DNA	CDR3
TRBD2	many	TRBV20-1	TRBJ2-5	TGCAGAGCTAGCGGGAGTGAGACCCAGTACTTC	CRASGSETQYF
-	many	TRBV6-5	TRBJ2-7	TGTGCCAGCAGTTACCGGCAGGGCCACGAGCAGTACTTC	CASSYRQGHEQYF
-	-	TRBV7-9	TRBJ2-5	TGTGCCAGCACCCCGTGGGGCCAAGAGACCCAGTACTTC	CASTPWGQETQYF
-	many	TRBV20-1	TRBJ2-2	TGCAGTGCTTTCGCCTCGGCGCGGGACACCGGGGAGCTGTTTTTT	CSAFASARDTGELFF
-	-	TRBV13	TRBJ2-5	TGTGCCAGCAGCTTAGGGGGTACCTTAGCGGCAGAAGAGACCCAGTACTTC	CASSLGGTLAAEETQYF
-	few	TRBV29-1	TRBJ2-7	TGCAGCGCCGCCGGGACGGGAGCCTACGAGCAGTACTTC	CSAAGTGAYEQYF
TRBD1	-	TRBV7-9	TRBJ1-1	TGTGCCAGCAGCTTACTCCAGGGGGCGTTCCCCATGAACACTGAAGCTTTCTTT	CASSLLQGAFPMNTEAFF
TRBD2	few	TRBV4-1	TRBJ2-1	TGCGCCAGCAGCCATGCGGGACTAGCGGGAAGCCATGAGCAGTTCTTC	CASSHAGLAGSHEQFF
-	-	TRBV19	TRBJ1-5	TGTGCCAGTAGTCCAAGCCATCAGCCCCAGCATTTT	CASSPSHQPQHF
-	-	TRBV6-2/TRBV6-3	TRBJ1-4	TGTGCCAGCGCTACGGGACGGAGAAATGAAAAACTGTTTTTT	CASATGRRNEKLFF
-	-	TRBV19	TRBJ2-2	TGTGCCAGTACCGAAGGGGCCATCCTCGGGGAGCTGTTTTTT	CASTEGAILGELFF
-	few	TRBV20-1	TRBJ1-1	TGCAGTGCTCCGGGACATGCGGCCACTGAAGCTTTCTTT	CSAPGHAATEAFF
-	-	TRBV12-3/TRBV12-4	TRBJ2-3	TGTGCCAGCAGTTTGGGCAGAATCACAGATACGCAGTATTTT	CASSLGRITDTQYF
-	-	TRBV30	TRBJ2-7	TGTGCCTGGAGTGTAGGTAGTACCTCCTACGAGCAGTACTTC	CAWSVGSTSYEQYF
TRBD2	-	TRBV7-3	TRBJ2-5	TGTGCCAGCAGCCCCGCGCGGGGGTCGGAGACCCAGTACTTC	CASSPARGSETQYF
TRBD1	many	TRBV7-9	TRBJ1-2	TGTGCCAGCAGACTAGGGACAGGGGATGGCTACACCTTC	CASRLGTGDGYTF
TRBD1	many	TRBV7-9	TRBJ1-5	TGTGCCAGCAGCCTATCGGACAGGGGGTTAAATCAGCCCCAGCATTTT	CASSLSDRGLNQPQHF
TRBD2	few	TRBV20-1	TRBJ2-7	TGCAGTGCTTACCCCAGCGGGAGGGCTTACGAGCAGTACTTC	CSAYPSGRAYEQYF
TRBD2	many	TRBV2	TRBJ2-2	TGTGCCAGCAGGGGGGGGACTAGCGGCGTTAACACCGGGGAGCTGTTTTTT	CASRGGTSGVNTGELFF
-	-	TRBV19	TRBJ1-2	TGTGCCAGTAGTATCCGGGGGGAGTCTGGCTACACCTTC	CASSIRGESGYTF
-	few	TRBV6-1	TRBJ1-1	TGTGCCAGCAGTCTAGGAGACAGGAGGGAAGCTTTCTTT	CASSLGDRREAFF
-	-	TRBV2	TRBJ2-3	TGTGCCAGCAGACGTCTAGCGTCCTCTAGCACAGATACGCAGTATTTT	CASRRLASSSTDTQYF
-	many	TRBV28	TRBJ1-1	TGTGCCAGCAGTTTAGGGACTCAAGACACTGAAGCTTTCTTT	CASSLGTQDTEAFF
TRBD2	many	TRBV6-1	TRBJ2-5	TGTGCCATCTCCAAACCGGGGGGACAAGAGACCCAGTACTTC	CAISKPGGQETQYF
TRBD1	few	TRBV19	TRBJ2-7	TGTGCCAGTAGTGATATTAACTCAGGGGGTGTATCCGACGAGCAGTACTTC	CASSDINSGGVSDEQYF
-	many	TRBV7-2	TRBJ2-2	TGTGCCAGCAGCTTAGGGATGCGGGGGAACACCGGGGAGCTGTTTTTT	CASSLGMRGNTGELFF
-	many	TRBV15	TRBJ1-1	TGTGCCACCAGCAGAGATATGGGACCAAGGGGAGCTTTCTTT	CATSRDMGPRGAFF
-	-	TRBV5-1	TRBJ1-2	TGCGCCAGCAGTTTGGACTGGGTGTATGGCTACACCTTC	CASSLDWVYGYTF
-	few	TRBV27	TRBJ2-3	TGTGCCAGCAGTTCCCTCGACGTGGGGGGAGTTAGCACAGATACGCAGTATTTT	CASSSLDVGGVSTDTQYF
-	-	TRBV12-3/TRBV12-4	TRBJ1-1	TGTGCCAGCAGACACGACGGGTTGAGCACTGAAGCTTTCTTT	CASRHDGLSTEAFF
-	-	TRBV7-9	TRBJ2-7	TGTGCCAGCAGCTTACCCCCGAAGGCCACCTACGAGCAGTACTTC	CASSLPPKATYEQYF
TRBD1	-	TRBV6-1	TRBJ1-2	TGTGCCAGCAGCCCAAGAACAACGACAGGGGTTTATGGCTACACCTTC	CASSPRTTTGVYGYTF
TRBD1	few	TRBV7-9	TRBJ2-7	TGCGCCAGCAGCCAAGACAGGGGAACCTACGAGCAGTACTTC	CASSQDRGTYEQYF
TRBD1	few	TRBV6-1	TRBJ2-7	TGTGCCAGCAGTCCGAGGACAGGGACCTCCTACGAGCAGTACTTC	CASSPRTGTSYEQYF
TRBD1	few	TRBV28	TRBJ2-2	TGTGCCAGCATCCCTCTGTGGGGACAGGGGGCTAGCGGGGAGCTGTTTTTT	CASIPLWGQGASGELFF
TRBD1	few	TRBV3-1	TRBJ1-1	TGTGCCAGCAGCCAAGCGGACAGGGGGAACACTGAAGCTTTCTTT	CASSQADRGNTEAFF
-	many	TRBV11-2	TRBJ1-2	TGTGCCAGCAGCTTAGATCAGGGGACTGTCAACCGCTACACCTTC	CASSLDQGTVNRYTF
-	few	TRBV4-3	TRBJ1-5	TGCGCCAGCAGCCCTTCAGCGTATCAGCCCCAGCATTTT	CASSPSAYQPQHF
TRBD1	-	TRBV28	TRBJ2-3	TGTGCCAGCAGGTCGGTTCAACAGGGGATAAGCACAGATACGCAGTATTTT	CASRSVQQGISTDTQYF